These T cell receptor beta chains were read from a single sample in a study of cytomegalovirus exposure and HLA in healthy donors. TCRdb keeps only in-frame clones here, not all; method: immunoSEQ multiplex PCR. The data hold 260,000 or so clones, with less than 95% observed a single time. Sequencing was performed on PBMCs. These receptor sequences come from a woman between 25 and 40 years old in good health and CMV-seronegative. The CDR3 runs from the conserved cysteine through the conserved F or W. The order of the fields is clone size, V gene, D gene, J gene, CDR3 length, CDR3 DNA, CDR3 protein. The D gene is left open where the match is weak. Size is omitted from some rows. Given values are once, few, many or a class for expanded clones.

>NA|TRBV28|NA|TRBJ1-5|14
TGTGCCAGCAGTTTGGGCAGTCCCTATCAGCCCCAGCATTTT
CASSLGSPYQPQHF
>NA|TRBV7-8|NA|TRBJ2-1|13
TGTGCCAGCAGACCGCGGGGCTCTCATGAGCAGTTCTTC
CASRPRGSHEQFF
>NA|TRBV28|TRBD1|TRBJ2-2|14
TGTGCCAGCAGTATCGACAGGGTCCCCGGGGAGCTGTTTTTT
CASSIDRVPGELFF
>NA|TRBV30|TRBD1|TRBJ1-2|15
TGTGCCTGGAATAAACCGCGGACAGGGGACTATGGCTACACCTTC
CAWNKPRTGDYGYTF
>NA|TRBV5-1|TRBD1|TRBJ2-5|15
TGCGCCAGCAGCTGGGGACAGGCCGGACAAGAGACCCAGTACTTC
CASSWGQAGQETQYF
>NA|TRBV27|TRBD2|TRBJ2-3|16
TGTGCCAGCGGCCCCCAACTAGCGACTAGCACAGATACGCAGTATTTT
CASGPQLATSTDTQYF
>NA|TRBV18|NA|TRBJ2-7|12
TGTGCCAGCTCACCATCAGAACACGAGCAGTACTTC
CASSPSEHEQYF
>NA|TRBV6-5|NA|TRBJ2-7|13
TGTGCCAGCTTTAAAGGGCCCTCCTACGAGCAGTACTTC
CASFKGPSYEQYF
>NA|TRBV6-5|NA|TRBJ1-1|15
TGTGCCAGCAGTCCCCCCGGGCAGGGGAACACTGAAGCTTTCTTT
CASSPPGQGNTEAFF
>NA|TRBV6-1|TRBD2|TRBJ2-2|15
TGTGCCAGCAGTGAATCGGGAGGGCCTAACGGGGAGCTGTTTTTT
CASSESGGPNGELFF
>NA|TRBV5-1|NA|TRBJ1-3|16
TGCGCCAGCAGCTTGGGGGCCAGCAGATCTGGAAACACCATATATTTT
CASSLGASRSGNTIYF
>NA|TRBV4-3|TRBD1|TRBJ2-7|14
TGCGCCAGCAGCCCGGGACAGGGTTCCTACGAGCAGTACTTC
CASSPGQGSYEQYF
>NA|TRBV7-6|NA|TRBJ2-7|13
TGTGCCAGCAGCTTAGAGATCTCGGGCGAGCAGTACTTC
CASSLEISGEQYF
>NA|TRBV5-1|NA|TRBJ2-5|13
TGCGCCAGCAGCTTAATAGTCCGGGAGACCCAGTACTTC
CASSLIVRETQYF
>NA|TRBV5-6|TRBD1|TRBJ2-7|14
TGTGCCAGCAGCATAGGGGACAGCAACTACGAGCAGTACTTC
CASSIGDSNYEQYF
>NA|TRBV5-6|NA|TRBJ2-1|13
TGTGCCAGCAGCCCCCCGAACTACAATGAGCAGTTCTTC
CASSPPNYNEQFF
>NA|TRBV13|NA|TRBJ1-4|15
TGTGCCAGCAGCTTTGGTGGTGTAACTAATGAAAAACTGTTTTTT
CASSFGGVTNEKLFF
>NA|TRBV14|NA|TRBJ2-7|17
TGTGCCAGCAGCCACCCGCCGATGAAACCTCTCGGGGACGAGCAGTACTTC
CASSHPPMKPLGDEQYF
>NA|TRBV2|NA|TRBJ2-1|11
TGTGCCAGCAGTAGTGACAATGAGCAGTTCTTC
CASSSDNEQFF
>NA|TRBV7-9|NA|TRBJ1-4|15
TGTGCCAGCAGCCCGAGGGGGGGAGATAATGAAAAACTGTTTTTT
CASSPRGGDNEKLFF
>NA|TRBV6-1|NA|TRBJ2-3|11
TGTGCCAGCAGTGAAGGGGTTGCGCAGTATTTT
CASSEGVAQYF
>once|TRBV9|NA|TRBJ2-2|14
TGTGCCAGCCGTCGGCAGGGGGGGACCGGGGAGCTGTTTTTT
CASRRQGGTGELFF
>NA|TRBV7-6|NA|TRBJ2-3|17
TGTGCCAGCAGCCCCCAACGTTTGGGACATGTCTCGGATACGCAGTATTTT
CASSPQRLGHVSDTQYF
>NA|TRBV13|NA|TRBJ2-3|12
TGTGCCAGCAGCCCAGTTGTAGATACGCAGTATTTT
CASSPVVDTQYF
>NA|TRBV9|NA|TRBJ1-2|13
TGTGCCAGCAGCGTAGATAGGGACTATGGCTACACCTTC
CASSVDRDYGYTF
>NA|TRBV10-2|TRBD1|TRBJ1-2|14
TGCGCCAGCAGAGGAATTCGGGACAGCGATGGCTACACCTTC
CASRGIRDSDGYTF
>once|TRBV5-1|NA|TRBJ2-5|13
TGCGCCAGCACCGTGGGGGGTAAAGAGACCCAGTACTTC
CASTVGGKETQYF
>NA|TRBV27|TRBD2|TRBJ2-7|15
TGTGCCAGCAGTTTTTTTAGCGGGCCGGCCTACGAGCAGTACTTC
CASSFFSGPAYEQYF
>NA|TRBV14|NA|TRBJ1-1|14
TGTGCCAGCAGCCCAGGGGCGATGAACACTGAAGCTTTCTTT
CASSPGAMNTEAFF
>NA|TRBV28|NA|TRBJ2-4|18
TGTGCCAGCACCTCGGGGTCGGGACGGTTTAAAGCCAAAAACATTCAGTACTTC
CASTSGSGRFKAKNIQYF
>NA|TRBV6-1|NA|TRBJ1-5|15
TGTGCCAGCAGTGCCCGGACCGATAGCAATCAGCCCCAGCATTTT
CASSARTDSNQPQHF
>NA|TRBV6-5|NA|TRBJ1-1|15
TGTGCCAGCAGCCGTATCCACCAGGGAATTACTGAAGCTTTCTTT
CASSRIHQGITEAFF
>NA|TRBV9|TRBD2|TRBJ2-2|17
TGTGCCAGCAGCCCAGGGACTAGCGGGAAGTCTACCGGGGAGCTGTTTTTT
CASSPGTSGKSTGELFF
>NA|TRBV29-1|NA|TRBJ1-3|14
TGCAGCGTTCGTCCAAGGGCGCCTGGAAACACCATATATTTT
CSVRPRAPGNTIYF
>few|TRBV6-5|NA|TRBJ2-7|15
TGTGCCAGCAGTCAGCCTGGCATCAGCGGCTACGAGCAGTACTTC
CASSQPGISGYEQYF
>NA|TRBV7-7|NA|TRBJ2-1|13
TGTGCCAGCAGCCCCCTAGTGCGGGATGAGCAGTTCTTC
CASSPLVRDEQFF
>NA|TRBV5-1|TRBD1|TRBJ2-7|20
TGCGCCAGCAGCTTCCATATACCGGGACAGGGGTATCCGAACTCGGGCGAGCAGTACTTC
CASSFHIPGQGYPNSGEQYF
>NA|TRBV4-3|NA|TRBJ2-1|16
TGCGCCAGCAGCCAAGATGCCCCAGACTCTCGCAGTGAGCAGTTCTTC
CASSQDAPDSRSEQFF
>NA|TRBV5-6|NA|TRBJ2-7|11
TGTGCCAGCAGCTTATTACACGAGCAGTACTTC
CASSLLHEQYF
>NA|TRBV15|NA|TRBJ2-3|15
TGTGCCACCAGCAGAGATCGTGTTAGCACAGATACGCAGTATTTT
CATSRDRVSTDTQYF
>NA|TRBV19|NA|TRBJ1-4|15
TGTGCCAGTAGCCACCCACGAGGTCAAAATGAAAAACTGTTTTTT
CASSHPRGQNEKLFF
>NA|TRBV7-9|NA|TRBJ2-3|12
TGTGCCAGCAGCTTAGTCCCGGATACGCAGTATTTT
CASSLVPDTQYF
>NA|TRBV28|NA|TRBJ1-2|16
TGTGCCAGCAGTTCACCCCGTGGCAGGGAATTTGGTGGCTACACCTTC
CASSSPRGREFGGYTF
>NA|TRBV2|NA|TRBJ2-3|16
TGTGCCAGCATGGGCCACAGACGGACCGGGGCCGATACGCAGTATTTT
CASMGHRRTGADTQYF
>NA|TRBV14|TRBD1|TRBJ2-3|17
TGTGCCAGCAGCCTCACAAAGGACAGGGACCCGCGGGGTACGCAGTATTTT
CASSLTKDRDPRGTQYF
>NA|TRBV7-2|NA|TRBJ2-5|15
TGTGCCAGCAGCTCCCGGGACTTATTCCAAGAGACCCAGTACTTC
CASSSRDLFQETQYF
>NA|TRBV6-1|NA|TRBJ1-5|15
TGTGCCAGCAGTGGGGGACTTTTAGTGGGTCAGCCCCAGCATTTT
CASSGGLLVGQPQHF
>NA|TRBV4-2|NA|TRBJ2-2|16
TGTGCCAGCAGCCAGCCTCGGCGGGGGCCTGGGGGGGAGCTGTTTTTT
CASSQPRRGPGGELFF
>NA|TRBV5-1|NA|TRBJ2-2|16
TGCGCCAGCAGCTTGACCGACAGGACACACACCGGGGAGCTGTTTTTT
CASSLTDRTHTGELFF
>NA|TRBV7-3|NA|TRBJ2-3|14
TGTGCCAGCAGCTTAACGGGAATACCAGATACGCAGTATTTT
CASSLTGIPDTQYF